These T cell receptor beta chains were read from a single sample in a study of cytomegalovirus exposure and HLA in healthy donors. Clones were read by immunoSEQ multiplex PCR, and TCRdb kept only the in-frame ones, dropping some. Among 80,000 or so clones listed, roughly 72% were seen once. Sample: PBMCs. These receptors all stem from a man aged 30-40 years in good health and CMV-seropositive. Each CDR3 is given with its conserved first and last residue. A D gene is named only where the DNA matches it firmly. Part of the rows lack a size; the others show once, few, many or a class for expanded clones.

V gene: TRBV19
D gene: NA
J gene: TRBJ1-1
clone size: few
CDR3 DNA: TGTGCCAGTAGGACGTGGGCCACTGAAGCTTTCTTT
CDR3 protein: CASRTWATEAFF

V gene: TRBV5-1
D gene: TRBD2
J gene: TRBJ2-1
clone size: NA
CDR3 DNA: TGCGCCAGCAGCACCGCGCCTAGCGGACTCTACAATGAGCAGTTCTTC
CDR3 protein: CASSTAPSGLYNEQFF

V gene: TRBV15
D gene: NA
J gene: TRBJ1-1
clone size: NA
CDR3 DNA: TGTGCCACCAGCTTTGGAGGGGAAGGGAACACTGAAGCTTTCTTT
CDR3 protein: CATSFGGEGNTEAFF

V gene: TRBV9
D gene: NA
J gene: TRBJ2-1
clone size: NA
CDR3 DNA: TGTGCCAGCAGCGTAGGCTGGAGCTCCTACAATGAGCAGTTCTTC
CDR3 protein: CASSVGWSSYNEQFF

V gene: TRBV4-3
D gene: NA
J gene: TRBJ1-4
clone size: NA
CDR3 DNA: TGCGCCAGCAGCCAGGGAATAAGGGGCGCAGGGGTAAAACTGTTTTTT
CDR3 protein: CASSQGIRGAGVKLFF

V gene: TRBV7-3
D gene: NA
J gene: TRBJ1-2
clone size: NA
CDR3 DNA: TGTGCCAGCAGCTTATCGAAAGATGGGTCCAGGACTTACTTC
CDR3 protein: CASSLSKDGSRTYF

V gene: TRBV7-3
D gene: TRBD2
J gene: TRBJ2-7
clone size: once
CDR3 DNA: TGTGCCAGCAGCTTAGGGCTAGCGGGTTCCTACGAGCAGTACTTC
CDR3 protein: CASSLGLAGSYEQYF

V gene: TRBV2
D gene: NA
J gene: TRBJ2-6
clone size: NA
CDR3 DNA: TGTGCCAGCAGTATTCAGTATTTAACCTCTGGGGCCAACGTCCTGACTTTC
CDR3 protein: CASSIQYLTSGANVLTF

V gene: TRBV4-1
D gene: TRBD1
J gene: TRBJ1-2
clone size: NA
CDR3 DNA: TGCGCCAGCAGCCTTCACTGGACAGGGAATAACTATGGCTACACCTTC
CDR3 protein: CASSLHWTGNNYGYTF

V gene: TRBV5-1
D gene: NA
J gene: TRBJ1-5
clone size: once
CDR3 DNA: TGCGCCAGCAGCCCCCAAGACAGGTCCTCTGGGCCCCAGCATTTT
CDR3 protein: CASSPQDRSSGPQHF

V gene: TRBV7-6
D gene: TRBD1
J gene: TRBJ1-6
clone size: NA
CDR3 DNA: TGTGCCAGCAGCTTAACGGACGGAGCCGGGACAGGGAATTCACCCCTCCACTTT
CDR3 protein: CASSLTDGAGTGNSPLHF

V gene: TRBV7-8
D gene: NA
J gene: TRBJ1-2
clone size: NA
CDR3 DNA: TGTGCCAGCAGCCGGGGCGCGGGGGCCTTTAACTATGGCTACACCTTC
CDR3 protein: CASSRGAGAFNYGYTF

V gene: TRBV6-5
D gene: TRBD1
J gene: TRBJ1-5
clone size: NA
CDR3 DNA: TGTGCCAGCAGTTACTCCACGACAGGGGACCAGCCCCAGCATTTT
CDR3 protein: CASSYSTTGDQPQHF

V gene: TRBV7-2
D gene: NA
J gene: TRBJ2-1
clone size: once
CDR3 DNA: TGTGCCAGCATCTCCCAAACCCCGCGGGGTGAGCAGTTCTTC
CDR3 protein: CASISQTPRGEQFF

V gene: TRBV11-2
D gene: NA
J gene: TRBJ1-5
clone size: NA
CDR3 DNA: TGTGCCAGCAGCTTAAACAGAGATCAGCCCCAGCATTTT
CDR3 protein: CASSLNRDQPQHF

V gene: TRBV5-4
D gene: NA
J gene: TRBJ2-2
clone size: NA
CDR3 DNA: TGTGCCAGCAGCTTGGAGGCAGGGTTCGCCGGGGAGCTGTTTTTT
CDR3 protein: CASSLEAGFAGELFF

V gene: TRBV27
D gene: NA
J gene: TRBJ1-4
clone size: NA
CDR3 DNA: TGTGCCAGCAGTTTCACAGGGTCTGCTAATGAAAAACTGTTTTTT
CDR3 protein: CASSFTGSANEKLFF

V gene: TRBV2
D gene: NA
J gene: TRBJ1-5
clone size: NA
CDR3 DNA: TGTGCCAGCAGCCCGATACTCGGGGGCAATCAGCCCCAGCATTTT
CDR3 protein: CASSPILGGNQPQHF

V gene: TRBV11-2
D gene: TRBD2
J gene: TRBJ2-7
clone size: NA
CDR3 DNA: TGTGCCAGCAGCCTACCCGGGAGGAGCTCCTACGAGCAGTACTTC
CDR3 protein: CASSLPGRSSYEQYF

V gene: TRBV27
D gene: NA
J gene: TRBJ1-4
clone size: many
CDR3 DNA: TGTGCCAGCAGTCCGCGGATCGGGACTAATGAAAAACTGTTTTTT
CDR3 protein: CASSPRIGTNEKLFF

V gene: TRBV7-9
D gene: TRBD2
J gene: TRBJ2-2
clone size: once
CDR3 DNA: TGTGCCAGCAGATTTAGCGGGGGGCCCACCGGGGAGCTGTTTTTT
CDR3 protein: CASRFSGGPTGELFF

V gene: TRBV2
D gene: NA
J gene: TRBJ1-5
clone size: few
CDR3 DNA: TGTGCCAGCAGTACAGGGACTCAGCCCCAGCATTTT
CDR3 protein: CASSTGTQPQHF